Presented here are 15 T cell receptor beta chains from one specimen sequenced in a study of chemoradiotherapy in HPV16-positive cancers (dated 2022 in TCRdb). Libraries were constructed by the immunoSEQ multiplex PCR assay. TCRdb mirrors the immuneACCESS table, restricted to in-frame sequences. Some clones are absent from its copies; in checked studies, under half trace to an unresolved V gene, and the reason for the others is unknown. For this sample the table gives 20,000 to 25,000 clones, of which around 86% were detected only once. The ten largest account for around 4.9% of the sample. The source material was blood, sampled from a patient who underwent chemoradiotherapy. The receptor source for this set is a human donor with HPV-associated anogenital cancer.

The genes are TRBV6-5 and TRBJ1-5; D might be TRBD1 (6 bases). Germline CDR1 MNHEY, CDR2 SVGAGI. The CDR3 has 13 amino acids. Trimming took 10 bases from V and 4 from J, leaving 14 bases between them. DNA of the CDR3: TGTGCCACGGGGGCACAGGGTAATCAGCCCCAGCATTTT. It codes for CATGAQGNQPQHF.

V is TRBV6-5 and J is TRBJ1-2; D possibly corresponds to TRBD1 (6 bases). The CDR3 consists of 13 residues. Trimming pared 10 bases from V and 4 bases from J, leaving 16 bases between. Germline-derived CDR1 and CDR2 are MNHEY and SVGAGI. CDR3 sequence reads: CATRDIVAYGYTF. CDR3 nucleotides: TGTGCCACCCGGGACATCGTGGCCTATGGCTACACCTTC.

The chain couples TRBV9 to TRBJ1-1, with TRBD1 matching over 7 bases. The CDR3 covers 15 residues. The J segment lost 5 bases and the V segment lost 4 bases, leaving 11 bases of the junction unmatched. Germline V gives CDR1 SGDLS, CDR2 YYNGEE. CDR3 sequence: CASSPRGQGGTEAFF. CDR3 bases: TGTGCCAGCAGCCCTCGAGGGCAGGGGGGTACTGAAGCTTTCTTT. The whole variable domain, remainder taken from reference TRBV9 and TRBJ1-1, is DSGVTQTPKHLITATGQRVTLRCSPRSGDLSVYWYQQSLDQGLQFLIQYYNGEERAKGNILERFSAQQFPDLHSELNLSSLELGDSALYFCASSPRGQGGTEAFFGQGTRLTVV.

The rearrangement joins TRBV27 to TRBJ1-1; maybe TRBD1 (6 bases). Looked up from germline, CDR1 is MNHEY and CDR2 is SMNVEV (reference sequence). Trimming shortened V by 6 bases and J by 0 bases, and 8 bases separated the two germline ends. The CDR3 totals 13 residues. CDR3 bases: TGTGCCAGCAGGGGGGGCATGAACACTGAAGCTTTCTTT. Translation: CASRGGMNTEAFF.

This clone was counted once. V and J are TRBV9 and TRBJ2-7; TRBD2 might be the D (5 bases). The germline gives CDR1 SGDLS, CDR2 YYNGEE. Trimming cost V 0 bases and J 0 bases, with 10 bases left between them. The CDR3 has 15 residues. The CDR3 DNA is TGTGCCAGCAGCGTAGAATCAGCGGCCTCCTACGAGCAGTACTTC. Its protein product is CASSVESAASYEQYF.

The chain links TRBV5-4 to TRBJ1-6, with no clear D. CDR3 length equals 12 residues. CDR1 and CDR2 (germline): SGHNT, YYREEE (reference sequence). V lost 0 bases and J lost 5, with 0 bases in between. CDR3 sequence: CASSLDNSPLHF. The CDR3 DNA sequence: TGTGCCAGCAGCTTGGATAATTCACCCCTCCACTTT.

The chain couples TRBV7-6 to TRBJ2-2; the match to TRBD2 covers 7 bases. Germline loops: CDR1 SGHVS, CDR2 FNYEAQ. CDR3 length: 14 amino acids. V shed 8 bases and J 5 bases; nucleotides not matched to a gene: 8. This CDR3 reads CASLLAVGTGELFF. CDR3 DNA sequence: TGTGCCAGCCTCCTAGCGGTGGGGACCGGGGAGCTGTTTTTT.

Comments on this clone: Within the sample, other DNA sequences also encode this same CDR3. The rearrangement links TRBV7-9 to TRBJ1-2; TRBD1 aligns across 11 bases. Germline V gene sequence: CDR1 SEHNR, CDR2 FQNEAQ (reference sequence). The CDR3 sequence is 13 residues long. The ends lost 3 bases at V and 7 bases at J; junction bases unmatched: 1. CDR3: CASSLGQGGGYTF. The CDR3 region has the DNA TGTGCCAGCAGCTTGGGACAGGGGGGTGGCTACACCTTC.

The CDR3 spells CASSLAGVTNEKLFF. The CDR3 DNA is TGTGCCAGCAGCTTGGCCGGGGTAACTAATGAAAAACTGTTTTTT. V gene TRBV5-4 combines with J gene TRBJ1-4; no definite D call. CDR3 length equals 15 residues. Germline V gives CDR1 SGHNT, CDR2 YYREEE (reference sequence). The ends were cut back, 0 bases at V and 1 base at J, with 7 bases in the middle. Using reference TRBV5-4 and TRBJ1-4 for the parts outside the CDR3, the full variable domain is ETGVTQSPTHLIKTRGQQVTLRCSSQSGHNTVSWYQQALGQGPQFIFQYYREEENGRGNFPPRFSGLQFPNYSSELNVNALELDDSALYLCASSLAGVTNEKLFFGSGTQLSVL.

This rearrangement joins TRBV9 to TRBJ2-6; TRBD2 matches 14 bases. The germline V gene has CDR1 SGDLS and CDR2 YYNGEE. Germline trimming cut 4 bases from V and 0 bases from J; bases unmatched to any gene: 6. This CDR3 spans 19 amino acids. The CDR3 sequence: CASSPSGTSGSSGANVLTF. The CDR3 DNA sequence: TGTGCCAGCAGCCCCTCGGGGACTAGCGGGAGCTCTGGGGCCAACGTCCTGACTTTC.

This chain uses TRBV25-1 with TRBJ2-3; the D gene is possibly TRBD2 (6 bases). The CDR3 loop spans 15 amino acids. V lost 0 bases and J 3 bases, leaving 10 bases between the germline ends. The germline CDR1 and CDR2 sequences are MGHDK and SYGVNS. This CDR3 is CASSEYEGRTDTQYF. CDR3 DNA sequence: TGTGCCAGCAGTGAATATGAGGGGAGGACAGATACGCAGTATTTT.

The chain uses TRBV5-1 and TRBJ2-2; 8 bases line up with TRBD1. J lost 7 bases, V lost 0 bases, and 8 bases had no gene match. The CDR3 consists of 16 residues. Germline CDR1 reads SGHRS; CDR2 reads YFSETQ. CDR3 in DNA: TGCGCCAGCAGCTTGGCACCCGGGACAGGCGTCGGGGAGCTGTTTTTT. Amino acid sequence: CASSLAPGTGVGELFF.

The V call is TRBV7-9, the J call TRBJ1-1; 7 positions match TRBD1. Germline values: CDR1 SEHNR, CDR2 FQNEAQ (reference sequence). Losses at the gene ends were 11 bases for V and 0 bases for J; bases not matched to a gene: 6. The CDR3 has 13 amino acids. CDR3 loop: CAGDSDLNTEAFF. The CDR3 DNA sequence: TGTGCCGGGGACAGCGACCTGAACACTGAAGCTTTCTTT.

This clone was found a few times. CDR3 sequence reads: CASSVDWGAYNEQFF. CDR3 sequence (DNA): TGTGCCAGCAGCGTAGATTGGGGGGCTTACAATGAGCAGTTCTTC. The genes are TRBV9 and TRBJ2-1; the D call may be TRBD1 or TRBD2 (6 bases each). Germline-derived CDR1 and CDR2 are SGDLS and YYNGEE. Trimming left V 0 bases short and J 4 bases short, with 11 bases between. The CDR3 runs 15 residues.

J is TRBJ1-1 and V is TRBV6-1; possible D gene TRBD1, 5 bases. Per germline, CDR1 MNHNS and CDR2 SASEGT. This CDR3 has 11 amino acids. Trimming shortened V by 6 bases and J by 6 bases, and 8 bases separated the two germline ends. The CDR3 spells CASRRGSEAFF. In DNA, the CDR3 is TGTGCCAGCAGGAGGGGCTCTGAAGCTTTCTTT.